This passage covers 13 T cell receptor beta chains from one sample sequenced in a study of T cells after yellow fever vaccination. TCRdb ran MiXCR on the 5' RACE reads and lists one entry per CDR3 protein. Of 500,000 to 650,000 distinct CDR3 sequences listed, roughly an eighth are singletons. Sample: PBMCs, taken on the day of the yellow fever booster vaccination. The receptors derive from a man between 25 and 39 years old who received the YFV17D yellow fever vaccine.

The chain combines TRBV20-1 with TRBJ2-7; D unclear. Germline V gene lookup returns CDR1 DFQATT and CDR2 SNEGSKA (reference sequence). Trimming shortened V by 1 base and J by 4 bases, and 14 bases separated the two germline ends. The CDR3 spans 14 residues. CDR3 amino acids: CSARGTKQLYEQYF. The CDR3, as DNA: TGCAGTGCTAGAGGGACGAAACAACTTTACGAGCAGTACTTC.

This clonotype was detected a few times. DNA of the CDR3: TGTGCCAGCAGCCTCCGACAGGGGACTTCTAATGAGCAGTTCTTC. It is translated as CASSLRQGTSNEQFF. The V gene is TRBV7-9, the J gene TRBJ2-1; the match to TRBD1 covers 8 bases. With 5 bases clipped from V and 7 bases from J, the junction kept 10 bases outside the gene matches. The CDR3 spans 15 residues. Germline CDR1 reads SEHNR; CDR2 reads FQNEAQ (reference sequence).

The genes are TRBV18 and TRBJ1-1; 10 bases align to TRBD1. CDR3 length equals 16 residues. The V gene's germline CDR1 is KGHSH and CDR2 LQKENI. Trimming at V came to 3 bases and at J to 1 base, leaving 5 bases not matched to a gene. The CDR3 DNA sequence: TGTGCCAGCTCACCCCCGGGACAGGGGAAGAACACTGAAGCTTTCTTT. This gives the protein CASSPPGQGKNTEAFF.

This sequence joins TRBV3-1 and TRBJ2-1, with D tentatively TRBD2 (6 bases). This CDR3 spans 14 amino acids. Trimming left V 8 bases short and J 8 bases short, with 19 bases between. Germline V CDR1 and CDR2: LGHDT, YNNKEL (reference sequence). CDR3 residues: CASSLNGSCYEQFF. CDR3 sequence (DNA): TGTGCCAGCTCACTTAACGGGAGTTGCTATGAGCAGTTCTTC.

The J gene is TRBJ2-3, the V gene TRBV24-1; D not certain. The V gene's germline CDR1 is KGHDR and CDR2 SFDVKD. The CDR3 loop spans 14 amino acids. Trimming removed 0 bases from V and 6 bases from J, with 9 bases in between. The CDR3 nucleotides read TGTGCCACCAGTGATTTGGCCCGTGGGGATACGCAGTATTTT. Protein product: CATSDLARGDTQYF.

This clonotype occurred a few times. J is TRBJ2-7 and V is TRBV12-3 or TRBV12-4; TRBD2 agrees at 11 bases. CDR3 length: 13 residues. Trimming took 6 bases from V and 6 from J; bases not matched to a gene: 4. The CDR3 protein is CASRPGTSGEQYF. The CDR3 DNA reads TGTGCCAGCAGACCGGGGACTAGCGGCGAGCAGTACTTC.

This clonotype was picked up a small number of times. J is TRBJ1-2 and V is TRBV6-1, with 7 bases identical to TRBD1. The CDR3 has 14 residues. Germline CDR1 is MNHNS and CDR2 is SASEGT. After removal of 1 base from V and 3 bases from J, the junction contained 2 bases not matched to a gene. The CDR3 nucleotides read TGTGCCAGCAGTGAAGGGACAGGCGACTATGGCTACACCTTC. Translation gives CASSEGTGDYGYTF.

This clonotype was detected only a few times. The chain joins TRBV27 to TRBJ2-1; D is perhaps TRBD2 (7 bases). V lost 9 bases and J lost 7, with 16 bases in between. Germline V lookup: CDR1 MNHEY, CDR2 SMNVEV (reference sequence). The CDR3 consists of 13 residues. The CDR3 here is CASRGLAENEQFF. CDR3 bases: TGTGCCAGTCGGGGGCTAGCGGAAAATGAGCAGTTCTTC.

This clonotype was counted many times. The V call is TRBV5-5, the J call TRBJ2-3; TRBD1 is a possible D gene (6 bases). From germline, CDR1 is SGHKS and CDR2 YYEKEE (reference sequence). V lost 1 base and J 5 bases, leaving 14 bases between the germline ends. The CDR3 runs 15 residues. CDR3 DNA: TGTGCCAGCAGCTTGCAGGGGAGTCGTATAGATACGCAGTATTTT. This gives the protein CASSLQGSRIDTQYF.

The CDR3 here is CAIRTTGGLNLEQYF. The CDR3 nucleotides read TGTGCCATCAGGACTACAGGGGGCTTGAACCTCGAGCAGTACTTC. V and J are TRBV10-3 and TRBJ2-7; 9 bases match TRBD1. Germline V gives CDR1 ENHRY, CDR2 SYGVKD. The CDR3 sequence is 15 residues long. J was trimmed by 6 bases and V by 6 bases; bases with no gene match: 12.

The chain combines TRBV9 with TRBJ2-1; perhaps TRBD1 as D (7 bases). The CDR3 covers 16 residues. The germline gives CDR1 SGDLS, CDR2 YYNGEE. V lost 0 bases and J lost 7, with 17 bases in between. This chain's CDR3 is CASSVARQGGRNEQFF. In DNA form, the CDR3 reads TGTGCCAGCAGCGTAGCTCGCCAGGGGGGAAGGAATGAGCAGTTCTTC. Full variable domain (missing parts from reference TRBV9 and TRBJ2-1): DSGVTQTPKHLITATGQRVTLRCSPRSGDLSVYWYQQSLDQGLQFLIQYYNGEERAKGNILERFSAQQFPDLHSELNLSSLELGDSALYFCASSVARQGGRNEQFFGPGTRLTVL.

CDR3 sequence reads: CAGGGGSYEQYF. The CDR3 coding sequence is TGTGCCGGGGGCGGGGGCTCCTACGAGCAGTACTTC. The rearrangement uses TRBV30 and TRBJ2-7; D perhaps matches TRBD2 (7 bases). The CDR3 totals 12 residues. Germline V lookup: CDR1 GTSNPN, CDR2 SVGIG (reference sequence). The germline V and J ends were trimmed by 8 bases and 0 bases, with 11 bases remaining between them.

This clonotype has only a few counts. The chain recombines TRBV2 with TRBJ1-4; D is unresolved. Deletions cut 0 bases from V and 8 bases from J, with 10 bases between. The CDR3 runs to 14 residues. Germline-derived CDR1 and CDR2 are SNHLY and FYNNEI. CDR3 bases: TGTGCCAGCAGTGAAGCCCGAATAGGGGAAAAACTGTTTTTT. Residues: CASSEARIGEKLFF.